These 8 T cell receptor beta chains came from one sample sequenced in a study of OX40 agonist ivuxolimab in advanced cancers. Generated by immunoSEQ multiplex PCR, the TCRdb table keeps only in-frame clones and is missing some. The sample contains roughly 24,000 clones, less than 90% of which appear only once. The sequences come from CD4+ or CD8+ T cells sorted from blood, collected in a trial of the OX40 agonist ivuxolimab. The receptors stem from an adult with an advanced solid tumor such as melanoma, head and neck, liver or kidney cancer.

As concerns this clone: Other DNA variants within this sample encode the same CDR3. V is TRBV5-1 and J is TRBJ1-2, with a tentative D call TRBD1 (5 bases). CDR3 length equals 15 residues. CDR1 and CDR2 from the germline V gene are SGHRS and YFSETQ. V gave up 0 bases and J gave up 0 bases, with 9 bases separating them. The CDR3 nucleotides are TGCGCCAGCAGCTTGGGTCGGGGGGCTAACTATGGCTACACCTTC. Translating it yields CASSLGRGANYGYTF.

V gene TRBV6-6 combines with J gene TRBJ2-7; 12 nucleotides match TRBD2. CDR1 and CDR2 from the germline V gene are MNHNY and SVGAGI (reference sequence). The CDR3 extends over 15 amino acids. J was trimmed by 2 bases and V by 6 bases; bases with no gene match: 5. DNA of the CDR3: TGTGCCAGCAGGGGGACTAGCGGGCGTCCCTACGAGCAGTACTTC. Amino acid sequence: CASRGTSGRPYEQYF.

The chain carries TRBV14 and TRBJ2-1, with no clear D. CDR3 length: 14 amino acids. Trimming removed 2 bases from V and 6 bases from J, with 11 bases in between. Germline V gives CDR1 SGHDN, CDR2 FVKESK. The CDR3 DNA reads TGTGCCAGCAGCCAACGGCCCGGCGTCAATGAGCAGTTCTTC. Translated: CASSQRPGVNEQFF.

This rearrangement joins TRBV7-2 to TRBJ1-1; D gene ambiguous. The CDR3 has 12 amino acids. V lost 5 bases and J lost 10, with 14 bases in between. CDR1 is SGHTA, CDR2 FQGNSA, per germline. As DNA, the CDR3 is TGTGCCAGCAGCCACCCGGGGTTAGCAGCTTTCTTT. Translation: CASSHPGLAAFF.

DNA for the CDR3: TGTGCCAGCAGACCGGGACAGGGCTTTCAGCCCCAGCATTTT. Translating gives CASRPGQGFQPQHF. V is TRBV2 and J is TRBJ1-5, with 9 bases that match TRBD1. Germline lookup yields CDR1 SNHLY and CDR2 FYNNEI. V lost 6 bases and J lost 6; bases outside the gene matches: 6. The CDR3 extends over 14 amino acids.

This clone was seen a few times. The V call is TRBV30, the J call TRBJ2-2; D may be TRBD2 (6 bases). The CDR3 length is 14 residues. V lost 0 bases and J lost 4, with 9 bases in between. Germline CDR1 is GTSNPN and CDR2 is SVGIG (reference sequence). Here the CDR3 DNA reads TGTGCCTGGAGTGTTCGGGAGCTCACCGGGGAGCTGTTTTTT. It translates to CAWSVRELTGELFF.

This chain joins TRBV5-1 and TRBJ1-1; D is uncertain. The germline V and J ends were trimmed by 1 base and 1 base, with 5 bases remaining between them. Germline values: CDR1 SGHRS, CDR2 YFSETQ. The CDR3 length is 13 residues. The CDR3 nucleotides read TGCGCCAGCAGCTTGTTTGCGAACACTGAAGCTTTCTTT. Translated: CASSLFANTEAFF.

The chain recombines TRBV6-4 with TRBJ2-3, with 8 bases that match TRBD1. Losses at the gene ends were 6 bases for V and 4 bases for J; bases not matched to a gene: 3. Germline CDR1 reads MRHNA; CDR2 reads SNTAGT. This CDR3 is built from 13 residues. The CDR3 reads CASSGQGADTQYF. The CDR3 DNA is TGTGCCAGCAGCGGACAGGGCGCAGATACGCAGTATTTT.